This T cell receptor (beta chain) was retrieved from a study of blood T cell repertoires in COVID-19 (dated by TCRdb to 2018 to 2020). General notes on the study: Samples from collaborators originated in the United States, Italy and Spain and spanned both the acute and convalescent phases of COVID-19. The material from the prospective study consisted of cDNA or gDNA derived from T cells, B-cell-depleted T cells, or PBMCs. Subjects who had been exposed to COVID-19, were actively infected with it, or had recovered from it provided the deeply sampled blood TCRbeta repertoires that made up the dataset. The repertoires were released in a freely available public database meant as a resource for research on the immune response to SARS-CoV-2. The samples were drawn from two sources: the first 160 participants of the ongoing ImmuneRACE study, and 1,000 to 1,500 subjects contributed by 6 global collaborators. Nearly every sample came with metadata listing a de-identified subject ID, COVID-19 status, age in years and sex. Where HLA class I and class II types were available, the types were taken from metadata supplied by the sample provider, not from assay-based typing.

The germline V gene (reference sequence) supplies CDR1 SEHNR and CDR2 FQNEAQ. From the cysteine up to the phenylalanine, the CDR3 has a length of 15 residues. Kept here is only the CDR3 DNA, which spans 45 bases and is read in frame from base 1. The germline ends are 12 bases apart after V is trimmed by 1 base and J by 5 bases. Collaborating institutions collected whole blood in K2EDTA tubes following their own protocols. Collaborator samples were shipped for TCRbeta analysis as frozen whole blood, isolated PBMCs, or DNA extracted from either sample type. Points on this clone: Its antigen remains undetermined. The record has no base qualities; no much larger clone is one base away.

The study at large found these results: The quantity of clinical and demographic metadata differed by source and by participant and was supplied without curation.

The immunoSEQ Assay, a bias-controlled multiplex PCR, was used to amplify TCRbeta CDR3 regions from genomic DNA. As for how the authors treated the data: Nucleated cell counts per sample were estimated from amplification of reference gene primers within the assay. To quantify the absolute abundance of each unique TCRbeta CDR3 rearrangement, sequence reads were collapsed and filtered. For each sample, productive Simpson clonality was calculated as the square root of Simpson's diversity index over productive rearrangements. TCRdb obtained this table from immuneACCESS and retained in-frame rearrangements with V and J assigned. These tables miss some clones; where compared with another copy, unresolved V genes account for less than half of the shortfall, and the remainder is unexplained. V, J and clone size were drawn from that table, and D and trimming were deduced from the DNA. The sample contains around 55,000 clones, 75% to 95% of them found a single time. The ten biggest clones cover approximately 6.2% of the sample.

The origin of this receptor is a man in his forties with acute or convalescent COVID-19. This chain joins TRBV7-9 to TRBJ1-5, with TRBD1 perhaps the D gene, on 5 matching bases. Material for sequencing was peripheral blood. In nucleotides, the sequence is TGTGCCAGCAGCTTAGGAGCAGGGATCGATCAGCCCCAGCATTTT. It specifies CASSLGAGIDQPQHF.